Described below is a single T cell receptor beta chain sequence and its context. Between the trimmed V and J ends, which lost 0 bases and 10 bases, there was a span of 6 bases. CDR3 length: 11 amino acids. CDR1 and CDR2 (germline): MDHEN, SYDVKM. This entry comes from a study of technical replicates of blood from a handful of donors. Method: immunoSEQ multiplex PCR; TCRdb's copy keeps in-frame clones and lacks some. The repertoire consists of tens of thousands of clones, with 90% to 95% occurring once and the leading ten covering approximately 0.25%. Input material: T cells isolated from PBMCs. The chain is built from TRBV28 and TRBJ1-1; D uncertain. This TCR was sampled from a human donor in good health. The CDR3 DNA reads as TGTGCCAGCAGTTTATGGGCTGGAGCTTTCTTT. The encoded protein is CASSLWAGAFF.